This TCR beta chain was sequenced in a study of shared clonotypes between healthy human individuals. A note on this clone: Antigen unknown.

Study-level results: A handful of donors shared approximately 5% of their naive CD4 clonotypes.

The CDR3 consists of 15 residues. Germline assignment: CDR1 KGHSH and CDR2 LQKENI. Deletions cut 5 bases from V and 6 bases from J, with 18 bases between. Profiled with immunoSEQ multiplex PCR; TCRdb holds only in-frame clones, not every one. The sample records approximately 2.5 million clones, 80% to 95% being singletons. Participating donors were healthy, HIV-negative adults free of recent acute infections or vaccinations. Naive CD45RA+ and memory CD45RA-negative subsets were split from CD4+ cells. The sequenced sample was naive CD4+ T cells from PBMCs. Subset: CD45RA+ positively selected. This clonotype originated in a man in his late teens or twenties in good health. Some clones in this sample may be carry-over from other donors' samples. The chain couples TRBV18 to TRBJ2-3; no clear D gene. CDR3 in amino acids: CASSDTWAPFDTQYF. In DNA form, the CDR3 reads TGTGCCAGCTCAGATACATGGGCACCTTTTGATACGCAGTATTTT.